The 32 T cell receptor beta chains below come from one sample, sequenced in a study of T cell responses to AZD1222 COVID-19 vaccine. Assay: immunoSEQ multiplex PCR; the TCRdb copy retains only in-frame clones and omits some. The sample includes 75,000 to 100,000 clones, about 93% of them seen just once. The starting material was peripheral blood, obtained 28 days after the second AZD1222 dose. The receptor set was obtained from an adult who received the AZD1222 COVID-19 vaccine.

V is TRBV7-2 and J is TRBJ2-4; 10 bases line up with TRBD1. CDR3 length: 13 amino acids. Germline loops: CDR1 SGHTA, CDR2 FQGNSA. Trimming at V came to 4 bases and at J to 14 bases, leaving 8 bases not matched to a gene. The CDR3 DNA reads TGTGCCAGCAGCTCTAGACAGGGGGCCGCGGAGTACTTC. Amino acid sequence: CASSSRQGAAEYF.

The V and J genes are TRBV6-5 and TRBJ2-7; D possibly corresponds to TRBD1 (6 bases). V gave up 4 bases and J gave up 2 bases, with 15 bases separating them. The CDR3 is made up of 15 amino acids. The germline V gene encodes CDR1 MNHEY and CDR2 SVGAGI. The CDR3 nucleotides are TGTGCCAGCAGTTCCCACCTTGCAGGGGCCTACGAGCAGTACTTC. Translation: CASSSHLAGAYEQYF.

The chain combines TRBV5-1 with TRBJ2-7; D unresolved. The V end was cut by 0 bases, the J end by 5 bases, with 9 bases between. The CDR3 sequence is 13 residues long. Germline CDR1 is SGHRS and CDR2 is YFSETQ. CDR3 nucleotides: TGCGCCAGCAGCTTGGAATTCCGGGACGAGCAGTACTTC. Translating gives CASSLEFRDEQYF. Supplemented by reference TRBV5-1 and TRBJ2-7, the full variable domain reads KAGVTQTPRYLIKTRGQQVTLSCSPISGHRSVSWYQQTPGQGLQFLFEYFSETQRNKGNFPGRFSGRQFSNSRSEMNVSTLELGDSALYLCASSLEFRDEQYFGPGTRLTVT.

This sequence joins TRBV18 and TRBJ1-4, with 8 bases fitting TRBD1. CDR1 is KGHSH and CDR2 is LQKENI in the germline V gene. The CDR3 has 16 residues. The trim removed 2 bases at V and 7 bases at J, leaving 9 bases unmatched. The CDR3 nucleotides are TGTGCCAGCTCACCAAGGGGGCAGGGGGCTGTTGAAAAACTGTTTTTT. Translating gives CASSPRGQGAVEKLFF.

This clone came up a few times. The chain employs TRBV7-9 and TRBJ2-1; D tentatively fits TRBD1 or TRBD2 (5 bases each). The germline CDR1 and CDR2 sequences are SEHNR and FQNEAQ (reference sequence). Trimming left V 5 bases short and J 5 bases short, with 7 bases between. The length of the CDR3 is 12 residues. Here the CDR3 reads CASSGTNNEQFF. As DNA, the CDR3 is TGTGCCAGCAGCGGGACCAACAATGAGCAGTTCTTC.

This chain's CDR3 is CASSSRGEGTF. DNA of the CDR3: TGTGCCAGCAGCTCCCGGGGGGAGGGCACCTTC. The chain is built from TRBV7-2 and TRBJ1-2; weak D call: TRBD1 (5 bases). Trimming removed 4 bases from V and 13 bases from J, with 13 bases in between. CDR1 SGHTA and CDR2 FQGNSA come from the germline V gene. CDR3 length equals 11 residues.

This chain links TRBV3-1 (or the pseudogene TRBV3-2) with TRBJ1-1; 10 bases are a match to TRBD1. From germline, CDR1 is LGHDT and CDR2 YNNKEL (reference sequence). Losses at the gene ends were 5 bases for V and 10 bases for J; bases not matched to a gene: 10. This CDR3 has 14 residues. The chain's CDR3 is CASSFSGTGDVAFF. CDR3 DNA sequence: TGTGCCAGCAGCTTCTCCGGGACAGGGGACGTAGCTTTCTTT.

The chain links TRBV5-1 to TRBJ2-2; the D gene is possibly TRBD1 (6 bases). Germline lookup yields CDR1 SGHRS and CDR2 YFSETQ. V was trimmed by 0 bases and J by 0 bases, leaving 15 bases between them. This CDR3 comprises 18 residues. CDR3 amino acids: CASSLDIRGSPNTGELFF. Written as DNA, the CDR3 is TGCGCCAGCAGCTTGGATATTAGGGGGTCTCCGAACACCGGGGAGCTGTTTTTT. Full variable domain (rest looked up from reference TRBV5-1 and TRBJ2-2): KAGVTQTPRYLIKTRGQQVTLSCSPISGHRSVSWYQQTPGQGLQFLFEYFSETQRNKGNFPGRFSGRQFSNSRSEMNVSTLELGDSALYLCASSLDIRGSPNTGELFFGEGSRLTVL.

This sequence joins TRBV2 and TRBJ2-3; possibly TRBD2 for D (5 bases). This CDR3 has 17 residues. V was clipped by 4 bases and J by 2 bases, with 19 bases between them. Germline V CDR1 and CDR2: SNHLY, FYNNEI. The CDR3 nucleotides read TGTGCCAGCAGTGTGGAGTTTGCGGGCCCTAACACAGATACGCAGTATTTT. Protein product: CASSVEFAGPNTDTQYF.

The chain combines TRBV10-3 with TRBJ1-4, with D unresolved. The germline gives CDR1 ENHRY, CDR2 SYGVKD. There are 13 residues in the CDR3. V lost 6 bases and J 0 bases, leaving 5 bases between the germline ends. The CDR3 region is CAISTATNEKLFF. DNA of the CDR3: TGTGCCATCAGCACAGCAACTAATGAAAAACTGTTTTTT.

The gene calls are TRBV12-3 or TRBV12-4 and TRBJ1-1; 7 nucleotides match TRBD1. CDR3 length equals 13 residues. Trimming removed 10 bases from V and 4 bases from J; junction bases left unmatched: 9. CDR3 sequence (DNA): TGTGCCACCGCCATTACAGGGGCCACTGAAGCTTTCTTT. Translating gives CATAITGATEAFF.

The gene calls are TRBV7-9 and TRBJ2-5; TRBD2 agrees at 13 bases. The CDR3 totals 17 residues. CDR1 and CDR2 (germline): SEHNR, FQNEAQ (reference sequence). The J segment lost 5 bases and the V segment lost 5 bases, leaving 11 bases of the junction unmatched. The CDR3, as DNA: TGTGCCAGCAGCCCAGGACTAGCGGGGGCCAGGACTGAGACCCAGTACTTC. It codes for CASSPGLAGARTETQYF.

The rearrangement joins TRBV12-3 or TRBV12-4 to TRBJ2-1; 7 nucleotides agree with TRBD2. V was pared by 6 bases and J by 8 bases, with 4 bases of the junction left unmatched. The CDR3 has 12 residues. CDR3 protein: CASSQAGYEQFF. For the CDR3, the DNA is TGTGCCAGCAGCCAAGCGGGGTATGAGCAGTTCTTC.

The genes are TRBV12-3 or TRBV12-4 and TRBJ1-6; 7 positions agree with TRBD1. V shed 6 bases, J shed 10 bases, and the junction held 3 bases outside the gene matches. This CDR3 has 12 amino acids. The chain's CDR3 is CASRDRESPLHF. The CDR3 DNA reads TGTGCCAGCAGAGACAGGGAATCACCCCTCCACTTT.

V is TRBV7-3 and J is TRBJ2-2; a possible D gene is TRBD2 (6 bases). Germline loops: CDR1 SGHTA, CDR2 FQGTGA. This CDR3 is 14 amino acids long. V was pared by 5 bases and J by 6 bases, with 13 bases between. The CDR3 DNA follows: TGTGCCAGCAGCCCCCGGGGAGGTCCCGGGGAGCTGTTTTTT. Its translation is CASSPRGGPGELFF.

V gene TRBV5-4 combines with J gene TRBJ1-1; 9 nucleotides align to TRBD1. CDR3 length: 16 residues. The trim removed 0 bases at V and 0 bases at J, leaving 3 bases unmatched. The germline gives CDR1 SGHNT, CDR2 YYREEE (reference sequence). The CDR3 bases are TGTGCCAGCAGCTTGGCCTGGGACAGGGTGAACACTGAAGCTTTCTTT. It specifies CASSLAWDRVNTEAFF.

V gene TRBV19 combines with J gene TRBJ2-1, with TRBD1 as a possible D gene (6 bases). The length of the CDR3 is 14 residues. Germline V gene lookup returns CDR1 LNHDA and CDR2 SQIVND (reference sequence). Trimming shortened V by 11 bases and J by 0 bases, and 14 bases separated the two germline ends. The CDR3 nucleotides read TGTGCCGCCAGGGGACCCGGCTCCTACAATGAGCAGTTCTTC. It specifies CAARGPGSYNEQFF.

This clone came up once. CDR3 sequence (DNA): TGTGCCAGCAGCCCACAGACAGGGGTGAGCGGCTACACCTTC. It specifies CASSPQTGVSGYTF. The rearrangement joins TRBV5-6 to TRBJ1-2; 8 positions agree with TRBD1. Germline trimming cut 4 bases from V and 8 bases from J; bases unmatched to any gene: 10. The CDR3 is 14 residues long. Per germline, CDR1 SGHDT and CDR2 YYEEEE.

Written as DNA, the CDR3 is TGTGCCAGCAGCTGGCAAAGCTACGAGCAGTACTTC. Encoded protein: CASSWQSYEQYF. This chain connects TRBV5-4 to TRBJ2-7; D unclear. Trimming cost V 3 bases and J 3 bases, with 7 bases left between them. CDR3 length: 12 residues. Germline V CDR1 and CDR2: SGHNT, YYREEE (reference sequence).

The chain is built from TRBV28 and TRBJ1-2; the D gene is possibly TRBD1 (5 bases). Germline V lookup: CDR1 MDHEN, CDR2 SYDVKM. The CDR3 sequence is 17 residues long. V dropped 3 bases and J dropped 4 bases, with 21 bases sitting between them. The CDR3 here is CASSFGERGGKLYGYTF. Here the CDR3 DNA reads TGTGCCAGCAGTTTTGGGGAGCGGGGCGGGAAACTCTATGGCTACACCTTC.

This chain connects TRBV9 to TRBJ2-2, with TRBD1 identical over 7 bases. This CDR3 is built from 17 residues. J was trimmed by 3 bases and V by 4 bases; bases with no gene match: 12. Per the germline V gene, CDR1 is SGDLS and CDR2 is YYNGEE. The CDR3 DNA sequence: TGTGCCAGCAGCACAGAACCCGGGACAGATTACACCGGGGAGCTGTTTTTT. It codes for CASSTEPGTDYTGELFF.

Notes on this clone: The same CDR3 can be traced to other DNA sequences in this sample. This rearrangement joins TRBV12-3 or TRBV12-4 to TRBJ1-1; D uncertain. With 3 bases removed from V and 1 base from J, the gap between germline ends came to 6 bases. The CDR3 length is 13 residues. The CDR3 region is CASSFSGNTEAFF. CDR3 in DNA: TGTGCCAGCAGTTTTTCGGGGAACACTGAAGCTTTCTTT.

This clone showed up just a few times. The chain carries TRBV19 and TRBJ1-3; D ambiguous. Trimming cost V 3 bases and J 0 bases, with 15 bases left between them. Looked up from germline, CDR1 is LNHDA and CDR2 is SQIVND (reference sequence). The CDR3 totals 17 residues. CDR3 sequence: CASSIVPSVSSGNTIYF. The DNA of the CDR3 is TGTGCCAGTAGTATTGTCCCGTCGGTTAGCTCTGGAAACACCATATATTTT.

This clone was detected only once. J is TRBJ1-1 and V is TRBV5-4, with D tentatively TRBD1 (5 bases). CDR1 SGHNT and CDR2 YYREEE come from the germline V gene (reference sequence). Trimming took off 0 bases at V and 3 bases at J, with 15 bases between the two ends. The CDR3 totals 16 residues. CDR3 sequence (DNA): TGTGCCAGCAGCTTGGAGAGGATGGGGCGGGACACTGAAGCTTTCTTT. It translates to CASSLERMGRDTEAFF. The entire variable domain, with the rest obtained from reference TRBV5-4 and TRBJ1-1, is as follows: ETGVTQSPTHLIKTRGQQVTLRCSSQSGHNTVSWYQQALGQGPQFIFQYYREEENGRGNFPPRFSGLQFPNYSSELNVNALELDDSALYLCASSLERMGRDTEAFFGQGTRLTVV.

The chain joins TRBV7-7 to TRBJ2-5; 9 bases line up with TRBD2. This CDR3 is built from 15 residues. The V gene end was trimmed by 5 bases and the J gene end by 2 bases; junction bases not matched to a gene: 6. The germline gives CDR1 SSHAT, CDR2 FNYEAQ (reference sequence). CDR3 residues: CASSRFAGGQETQYF. The DNA for the CDR3 is TGTGCCAGCAGCCGCTTTGCGGGGGGGCAAGAGACCCAGTACTTC.

The rearrangement uses TRBV4-3 and TRBJ1-1; no firm D call. The CDR3 covers 15 residues. Between the trimmed V and J ends, which lost 0 bases and 1 base, there was a span of 9 bases. Germline V gene sequence: CDR1 LGHNA, CDR2 YSLEER. CDR3 bases: TGCGCCAGCAGCCAAGACCCCGCACCGAACACTGAAGCTTTCTTT. It specifies CASSQDPAPNTEAFF.

The chain recombines TRBV19 with TRBJ2-3; 11 nucleotides align to TRBD2. The CDR3 spans 15 residues. Germline values: CDR1 LNHDA, CDR2 SQIVND (reference sequence). V lost 6 bases to trimming and J lost 2 bases; unmatched junction nucleotides: 4. The CDR3 DNA reads as TGTGCCAGTAGGACTAGCGGGGCTTCCACAGATACGCAGTATTTT. Translated, it gives CASRTSGASTDTQYF.

This chain joins TRBV12-3 or TRBV12-4 and TRBJ1-2; D remains unclear. V was trimmed by 5 bases and J by 5 bases, leaving 9 bases between them. This CDR3 region has 12 residues. CDR3 coding DNA: TGTGCCAGCAGTAGGAGTAGATATGGCTACACCTTC. It translates to CASSRSRYGYTF.

This rearrangement joins TRBV19 to TRBJ2-2, with TRBD2 matching 10 bases. The CDR3 length is 17 residues. The germline CDR1 and CDR2 sequences are LNHDA and SQIVND (reference sequence). V lost 3 bases to trimming and J lost 1 base; unmatched junction nucleotides: 5. DNA of the CDR3: TGTGCCAGTAGTATGTCTAGCGGGGGCTTGAACACCGGGGAGCTGTTTTTT. Its translation is CASSMSSGGLNTGELFF.

The gene calls are TRBV9 and TRBJ2-1, with D hard to call. The CDR3 loop spans 15 amino acids. Trimming stripped 0 bases from V and 3 bases from J, with 10 bases between. Germline V gene lookup returns CDR1 SGDLS and CDR2 YYNGEE. The CDR3 sequence is CASSVGGMVYNEQFF. CDR3 sequence (DNA): TGTGCCAGCAGCGTAGGTGGTATGGTCTACAATGAGCAGTTCTTC.

V usage is TRBV13 and J usage is TRBJ2-3; D gene uncertain. The CDR3 sequence is 14 residues long. V lost 2 bases and J lost 2, with 8 bases in between. Germline CDR1 PRHDT, CDR2 FYEKMQ (reference sequence). The CDR3 bases are TGTGCCAGCAGCTTAAGGTTTAACACAGATACGCAGTATTTT. The encoded protein is CASSLRFNTDTQYF.

Only a few counts were recorded for this clone. V and J are TRBV19 and TRBJ2-2; D may be TRBD1 (5 bases). CDR1 and CDR2 (germline): LNHDA, SQIVND (reference sequence). V lost 3 bases and J 8 bases, leaving 13 bases between the germline ends. There are 14 residues in the CDR3. As DNA, the CDR3 is TGTGCCAGTAGTATCGGCAGGGTCGGTGGGGAGCTGTTTTTT. Translation gives CASSIGRVGGELFF. Complete variable domain (other parts from reference TRBV19 and TRBJ2-2): DGGITQSPKYLFRKEGQNVTLSCEQNLNHDAMYWYRQDPGQGLRLIYYSQIVNDFQKGDIAEGYSVSREKKESFPLTVTSAQKNPTAFYLCASSIGRVGGELFFGEGSRLTVL.